This entry features one T cell receptor beta chain sequence. Its binding antigen is unknown. Base qualities are not at hand, and no much larger clone is one base apart. This sample was taken from a study of identical twins (dated by TCRdb to 2016 to 2017). With respect to the entire study: To test whether fetal clonotypes persist, the study used deep sequencing on TCR alpha and beta repertoires from monozygotic twins, unrelated adults of various ages, and cord blood. To rule out contamination, the twin experiments were replicated at different times with different library preparation protocols. Overall study results and their limits: Out-of-frame TCR alpha sharing in monozygotic twins was systematically underestimated by recombination models, whereas sharing between unrelated individuals was in agreement with the recombination models. Because the same donors could not be followed over many years, the conclusions depended on cross-sectional statistical analysis. Invariant T cells such as MAIT and iNKT could partly confound zero-insertion analyses, though diverse VJ usage argued against this for most clonotypes. A weaker excess of twin sharing was found in beta out-of-frame sequences because the signal-to-noise ratio was lowered by fewer shared sequences. Out-of-frame TCR alpha sequences shared between twins showed an excess of low generation-probability sequences compared with coincidental sharing between unrelated individuals. Fewer insertions were carried by abundant cord blood beta clonotypes, a similar but weaker trend appeared in young adult naive repertoires, and no such trend appeared in memory repertoires.

CDR1 and CDR2, looked up from the germline V gene (reference sequence), are GTSNPN and SVGIG. Inclusive of the bounding cysteine and phenylalanine, the CDR3 is 12 residues long. The kept DNA is CDR3 alone, 36 bases in frame from the first base. For this chain, trimming is 5 bases at the V end and 5 bases at the J end, and the number of junction bases without a gene match is 3. Preparation of the library involved 5' RACE. Sequencing took place on an Illumina HiSeq 2000. A universal primer binding site was introduced by template switching, and a unique molecular identifier was present in the final cDNA, enabling accurate counting of TCR cDNA molecules. Specific primers in the conserved constant-segment region were used to synthesize first-strand cDNA for TCR alpha and beta chains. Each cDNA library was double barcoded, with a SMART-Mk sample barcode plus Illumina barcodes, to control for contamination. TruSeq adapter sequences and Illumina sample barcodes were added in two successive PCR steps. TCR alpha and beta cDNA libraries were sequenced on the Illumina HiSeq platform with custom primers. The authors' analysis ran thus. MiGEC was used to process raw reads and extract unique molecular identifiers, and MiXCR was used to find CDR3 positions. Recombination models were inferred per individual with the repgenHMM and IGoR tools using an EM algorithm. The tcR package in R was used for shared clonotype analysis, with sharing normalized by the product of cloneset sizes. To study raw recombination free of thymic and clonal selection effects, out-of-frame nonproductive sequences were analyzed. TCRdb reprocessing: public reads trimmed at Q25 with fastp, clones called with MiXCR, in-frame beta chains kept. For every CDR3 protein sequence, its rows merge into one entry that carries the most common genes and DNA. TCRdb's processing, not the authors', yielded these V and J calls. The sample yields around 1.7 million distinct CDR3 sequences; about 32% were counted once. The ten biggest clones cover about 0.27% of the sample.

Every donor was a healthy Caucasian. The receptor was isolated from a newborn girl in good health. Input material: cord blood. The receptor chain draws on TRBV30 and TRBJ2-1, with TRBD1 matching 7 junction bases. The nucleotide sequence is TGTGCCTGGTCCACAGGGGACAATGAGCAGTTCTTC. Its coded protein is CAWSTGDNEQFF.